The clone carrying this T cell receptor beta chain was seen repeatedly, ten times or more. Its antigen is still unknown. The data derive from a study of T cells after posttransplantation cyclophosphamide. Broader study findings: Skin or GI-infiltrating T cells shared few TRB sequences with blood.

Method: immunoSEQ multiplex PCR; TCRdb's copy keeps in-frame clones and lacks some. Found here are under 15,000 clones, no singletons; the ten largest cover roughly 25%. Busulfan-fludarabine conditioning, marrow transplant, and cyclophosphamide on days +3 and +4 were administered. Germline CDR1 is SGHNT and CDR2 is YYREEE (reference sequence). The CDR3 spans 13 residues. The junction had 3 bases not matched to a gene; V was cut back by 4 bases and J by 2 bases. V is TRBV5-4 and J is TRBJ2-7, with 7 positions matching TRBD2. Sequenced material: PBMCs, taken after allogeneic stem cell transplant with posttransplant cyclophosphamide. This receptor was identified in a female patient aged 35 to 55 who received an allogeneic stem cell transplant from a related donor, was CMV-positive, and had acute GVHD only. The graft donor may have given rise to some T cells. CDR3 DNA sequence: TGTGCCAGCAGCCCAGGGAGGGCCTACGAGCAGTACTTC. Residues: CASSPGRAYEQYF. Combining the CDR3 with reference TRBV5-4 and TRBJ2-7 gives the whole variable domain ETGVTQSPTHLIKTRGQQVTLRCSSQSGHNTVSWYQQALGQGPQFIFQYYREEENGRGNFPPRFSGLQFPNYSSELNVNALELDDSALYLCASSPGRAYEQYFGPGTRLTVT.